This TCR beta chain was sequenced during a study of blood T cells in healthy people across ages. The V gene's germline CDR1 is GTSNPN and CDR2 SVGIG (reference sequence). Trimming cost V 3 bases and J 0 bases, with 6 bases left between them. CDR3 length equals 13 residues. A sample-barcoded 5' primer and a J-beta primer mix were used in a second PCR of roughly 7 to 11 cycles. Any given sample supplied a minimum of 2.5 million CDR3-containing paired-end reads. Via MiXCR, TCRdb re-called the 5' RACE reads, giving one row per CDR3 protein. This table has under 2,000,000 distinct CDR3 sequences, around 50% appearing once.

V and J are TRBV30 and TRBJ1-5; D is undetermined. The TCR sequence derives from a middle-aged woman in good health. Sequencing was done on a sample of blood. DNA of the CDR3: TGTGCCTGGAGGGTATATAGCAATCAGCCCCAGCATTTT. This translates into CAWRVYSNQPQHF.